Shown below are 14 T cell receptor beta chains from a single sample sequenced in a study of T cell changes during pregnancy in multiple sclerosis. Assay: immunoSEQ multiplex PCR; the TCRdb copy retains only in-frame clones and omits some. The data hold around 50,000 clones, with 92% observed a single time. The sequencing used CD4+ T cells from peripheral blood mononuclear cells, collected after pregnancy. These receptors all come from a female donor in good health, enrolled as a control in a pregnancy study.

The CDR3 is CASRPGLPLNEQFF. The CDR3 DNA is TGTGCCAGTAGGCCGGGACTCCCGCTCAATGAGCAGTTCTTC. This rearrangement joins TRBV19 to TRBJ2-1, with D maybe TRBD2 (6 bases). CDR3 size: 14 residues. The V and J ends lost 6 bases and 6 bases respectively, with 15 bases between them. Germline CDR1 and CDR2: LNHDA and SQIVND (reference sequence).

This chain links TRBV28 with TRBJ1-4; 11 nucleotides match TRBD1. Germline V gene sequence: CDR1 MDHEN, CDR2 SYDVKM. The CDR3 contains 14 residues. V lost 5 bases, J lost 11 bases, and 7 bases stayed unmatched. The CDR3 DNA follows: TGTGCCAGCAGTACCCGGACAGGGGGCGATAAACTGTTTTTT. It is translated as CASSTRTGGDKLFF. The full variable domain, with the rest looked up from reference TRBV28 and TRBJ1-4, is DVKVTQSSRYLVKRTGEKVFLECVQDMDHENMFWYRQDPGLGLRLIYFSYDVKMKEKGDIPEGYSVSREKKERFSLILESASTNQTSMYLCASSTRTGGDKLFFGSGTQLSVL.

This chain links TRBV7-8 with TRBJ1-2, with 8 bases lining up with TRBD1. The CDR3 has 13 residues. In germline, CDR1 is SGHVS, CDR2 FQNEAQ. V shed 4 bases, J shed 6 bases, and the junction held 4 bases outside the gene matches. Here the CDR3 reads CASSSTRGHGYTF. CDR3 coding DNA: TGTGCCAGCAGCTCCACCAGGGGGCATGGCTACACCTTC.

The V gene is TRBV7-2, the J gene TRBJ2-3, with D hard to call. CDR3 size: 14 residues. The germline V and J ends were trimmed by 3 bases and 0 bases, with 7 bases remaining between them. CDR1 is SGHTA and CDR2 is FQGNSA in the germline V gene. CDR3 protein: CASSFYLSTDTQYF. The CDR3 DNA reads as TGTGCCAGCAGCTTCTACCTTAGCACAGATACGCAGTATTTT.

The chain employs TRBV6-5 and TRBJ1-1; possible D gene TRBD1, 6 bases. Germline CDR1 MNHEY, CDR2 SVGAGI. Trimming took 10 bases from V and 4 from J, leaving 19 bases between them. The CDR3 has 14 amino acids. The CDR3 region is CATRQDSRPTEAFF. The DNA of the CDR3 is TGTGCCACCAGACAGGATTCCCGGCCCACTGAAGCTTTCTTT.

This chain connects TRBV7-9 to TRBJ2-3; D ambiguous. The CDR3 covers 12 residues. Germline CDR1 is SEHNR and CDR2 is FQNEAQ (reference sequence). Between the trimmed V and J ends, which lost 1 base and 6 bases, there was a span of 5 bases. CDR3 in DNA: TGTGCCAGCAGCTTAGTGGGCGATACGCAGTATTTT. It codes for CASSLVGDTQYF.

This chain links TRBV6-5 with TRBJ1-1, with a weak D call TRBD1 (5 bases). CDR1 MNHEY and CDR2 SVGAGI come from the germline V gene. The CDR3 is 16 amino acids. V dropped 0 bases and J dropped 5 bases, with 16 bases sitting between them. The CDR3 nucleotides are TGTGCCAGCAGTTACTCGAGCTCCGGGGGGGGAACTGAAGCTTTCTTT. This translates into CASSYSSSGGGTEAFF.

This clone appeared once. This chain uses TRBV28 with TRBJ1-5; the match to TRBD1 covers 10 bases. CDR1 MDHEN and CDR2 SYDVKM come from the germline V gene. The CDR3 is 16 residues long. V lost 5 bases, J lost 9 bases, and 13 bases stayed unmatched. The CDR3 here is CASSTGQGTIVWPQHF. In DNA, the CDR3 is TGTGCCAGCAGTACGGGACAGGGGACGATAGTATGGCCCCAGCATTTT.

In this sample, this clone turned up once. CDR3 sequence reads: CASSIYGSGTEAFF. The CDR3 nucleotides read TGTGCCAGCAGCATTTACGGTAGCGGGACTGAAGCTTTCTTT. This chain uses TRBV21-1 with TRBJ1-1. TRBV21-1 is labeled a pseudogene. This CDR3 has 14 amino acids.

The V call is TRBV4-2, the J call TRBJ2-3, with D uncertain. V dropped 4 bases and J dropped 2 bases, with 7 bases sitting between them. The CDR3 sequence is 13 residues long. Germline V CDR1 and CDR2: LGHNA, YNFKEQ. CDR3 DNA: TGTGCCAGCAGCCTGGAGTTCACAGATACGCAGTATTTT. Its translation: CASSLEFTDTQYF.

In DNA, the CDR3 is TGTGCCAGCAGCTTCCTACCGACAGCACTCTCGTCCCAGCATTTT. Its protein is CASSFLPTALSSQHF. The rearrangement joins TRBV5-4 to TRBJ1-5; TRBD1 is a possible D gene (5 bases). The V and J ends lost 2 bases and 11 bases respectively, with 20 bases between them. This CDR3 spans 15 amino acids. Germline-derived CDR1 and CDR2 are SGHNT and YYREEE (reference sequence).

The chain couples TRBV4-1 to TRBJ1-4, with D possibly being TRBD1 (5 bases). This CDR3 is built from 14 residues. The ends were cut back, 1 base at V and 5 bases at J, with 8 bases in the middle. Germline V gene data show CDR1 as MGHRA and CDR2 as YSYEKL. CDR3 in amino acids: CASSQGQINEKLFF. The CDR3 DNA reads as TGCGCCAGCAGCCAAGGACAGATAAATGAAAAACTGTTTTTT.

The chain couples TRBV6-5 to TRBJ1-1; a possible D gene is TRBD1 (5 bases). The germline V and J ends were trimmed by 6 bases and 0 bases, with 14 bases remaining between them. This CDR3 comprises 15 residues. Germline loops: CDR1 MNHEY, CDR2 SVGAGI. This chain's CDR3 is CASRPWGVLNTEAFF. The CDR3 DNA reads TGTGCCAGCAGGCCTTGGGGGGTCTTGAACACTGAAGCTTTCTTT.

This sequence joins TRBV7-9 and TRBJ1-2; 9 positions agree with TRBD1. With 10 bases clipped from V and 4 bases from J, the junction kept 16 bases outside the gene matches. CDR1 and CDR2 (germline): SEHNR, FQNEAQ (reference sequence). This CDR3 has 16 amino acids. CDR3 coding DNA: TGTGCCATCCCGGGACAGGGTTATTTTCGCCGCTATGGCTACACCTTC. Its translation is CAIPGQGYFRRYGYTF.